These 30 T cell receptor beta chains share one sample of origin, sequenced in a study of T cell responses to AZD1222 COVID-19 vaccine. Some clones are missing from TCRdb's copy, which holds only in-frame ones; the method was immunoSEQ multiplex PCR. The data contain 58,000 or so clones, around 84% of them singletons. This material consisted of peripheral blood, taken on day 0 of AZD1222 vaccination. These receptors all come from an adult in good health.

V and J are TRBV1 and TRBJ2-1; the DNA was not used to check the table's D call, TRBD1. TRBV1 is a known pseudogene. This CDR3 is built from 17 residues. This CDR3 reads CTSSPKIQGDGYNEQFF. The DNA of the CDR3 is TGCACCAGCAGCCCAAAGATTCAGGGGGACGGCTACAATGAGCAGTTCTTC.

The J gene is TRBJ1-1, the V gene TRBV3-1 (or the pseudogene TRBV3-2); D unresolved. The V end lost 0 bases, the J end lost 1 base, and 9 bases lay between the germline ends. Germline lookup yields CDR1 LGHDT and CDR2 YNNKEL (reference sequence). The CDR3 loop spans 15 amino acids. The CDR3 reads CASSQEAAGNTEAFF. DNA of the CDR3: TGTGCCAGCAGCCAAGAAGCAGCAGGGAACACTGAAGCTTTCTTT.

The CDR3: CASSFSSNSYEQYF. The DNA for the CDR3 is TGTGCCAGCAGTTTTTCATCTAATTCCTACGAGCAGTACTTC. The chain is built from TRBV6-5 and TRBJ2-7; D unresolved. Deletions cut 4 bases from V and 1 base from J, with 11 bases between. There are 14 residues in the CDR3. The germline V gene has CDR1 MNHEY and CDR2 SVGAGI.

J is TRBJ2-2 and V is TRBV3-1 (or the pseudogene TRBV3-2); D remains unclear. Trimming removed 0 bases at V and 3 bases at J, with 8 bases between. The V gene's germline CDR1 is LGHDT and CDR2 YNNKEL (reference sequence). CDR3 size: 15 residues. The CDR3, as DNA: TGTGCCAGCAGCCAAGACGGGTTTGACACCGGGGAGCTGTTTTTT. Protein: CASSQDGFDTGELFF.

This chain uses TRBV28 with TRBJ1-3; 7 bases match TRBD1. Germline lookup yields CDR1 MDHEN and CDR2 SYDVKM. V trimming: 6 bases; J trimming: 1 base; junction bases outside the gene matches: 3. The CDR3 runs to 14 residues. The CDR3 is CASSPTGSGNTIYF. For the CDR3, the DNA is TGTGCCAGCAGCCCGACAGGGTCTGGAAACACCATATATTTT.

V is TRBV4-3 and J is TRBJ1-4; D is unclear. Trimming pared 9 bases from V and 0 bases from J, leaving 11 bases between. From germline, CDR1 is LGHNA and CDR2 YSLEER. The CDR3 sequence is 14 residues long. The CDR3 DNA reads as TGCGCCAGTTCTCGGACTGCAACTAATGAAAAACTGTTTTTT. It is translated as CASSRTATNEKLFF.

The chain combines TRBV24-1 with TRBJ1-2; possibly TRBD1 for D (5 bases). Germline V CDR1 and CDR2: KGHDR, SFDVKD. The CDR3 spans 12 residues. V was shortened by 9 bases and J by 7 bases, with 14 bases between the two germline ends. This CDR3 is CATSSRGLGYTF. The CDR3, as DNA: TGTGCCACCTCCTCCCGGGGACTTGGCTACACCTTC.

The chain links TRBV7-2 to TRBJ1-1, with 9 positions matching TRBD1. Trimming took 4 bases from V and 4 from J; bases not matched to a gene: 7. The CDR3 contains 15 residues. Germline V CDR1 and CDR2: SGHTA, FQGNSA. CDR3 residues: CASSSRQGGGTEAFF. In DNA, the CDR3 is TGTGCCAGCAGCTCTCGACAGGGGGGTGGCACTGAAGCTTTCTTT.

The chain combines TRBV7-2 with TRBJ1-1; D gene unclear. CDR1 and CDR2 (germline): SGHTA, FQGNSA. V was trimmed by 5 bases and J by 0 bases, leaving 13 bases between them. This CDR3 spans 15 amino acids. CDR3 protein: CASSPGALMNTEAFF. As DNA, the CDR3 is TGTGCCAGCAGCCCCGGTGCCCTCATGAACACTGAAGCTTTCTTT.

V and J are TRBV2 and TRBJ1-2; 7 nucleotides agree with TRBD1. Germline-derived CDR1 and CDR2 are SNHLY and FYNNEI. This CDR3 has 13 residues. J lost 1 base, V lost 10 bases, and 6 bases had no gene match. CDR3 sequence: CATTRDSNYGYTF. CDR3 DNA sequence: TGTGCCACCACGCGGGACAGTAACTATGGCTACACCTTC.

The table lists this clone with a count of one. V usage is TRBV9 and J usage is TRBJ1-5; TRBD1 might be the D (6 bases). The CDR3 runs to 13 residues. Trimming stripped 3 bases from V and 6 bases from J, with 10 bases between. Germline V gives CDR1 SGDLS, CDR2 YYNGEE. The CDR3 DNA sequence: TGTGCCAGCAGCGAACAAGGGGGTCAGCCCCAGCATTTT. Translated: CASSEQGGQPQHF.

This clone was detected once. The chain combines TRBV4-3 with TRBJ2-7, with 7 bases lining up with TRBD1. In germline, CDR1 is LGHNA, CDR2 YSLEER. The ends lost 0 bases at V and 4 bases at J; junction bases unmatched: 6. CDR3 length: 15 amino acids. The CDR3 nucleotides read TGCGCCAGCAGCCAAGAAGGGGACAGCCTTTACGAGCAGTACTTC. As protein: CASSQEGDSLYEQYF.

The table lists this clone with a few counts. The rearrangement joins TRBV19 to TRBJ1-6; maybe TRBD1 (6 bases). Germline V gives CDR1 LNHDA, CDR2 SQIVND (reference sequence). This CDR3 has 13 amino acids. The ends were cut back, 5 bases at V and 7 bases at J, with 9 bases in the middle. CDR3 sequence reads: CASSPDRNSPLHF. In nucleotides, the CDR3 is TGTGCCAGTAGTCCTGACAGGAATTCACCCCTCCACTTT. The whole variable domain, filled in from reference TRBV19 and TRBJ1-6, reads DGGITQSPKYLFRKEGQNVTLSCEQNLNHDAMYWYRQDPGQGLRLIYYSQIVNDFQKGDIAEGYSVSREKKESFPLTVTSAQKNPTAFYLCASSPDRNSPLHFGNGTRLTVT.

The chain couples TRBV18 to TRBJ2-1; 8 bases map to TRBD1. V lost 0 bases, J lost 3 bases, and 4 bases stayed unmatched. Per germline, CDR1 KGHSH and CDR2 LQKENI. The length of the CDR3 is 16 residues. The DNA of the CDR3 is TGTGCCAGCTCACCACCTAGGACAGGGATCTACAATGAGCAGTTCTTC. It yields the protein CASSPPRTGIYNEQFF.

The chain has TRBV5-4 and TRBJ1-4; no reliable D call. V was shortened by 4 bases and J by 8 bases, with 15 bases between the two germline ends. Germline V CDR1 and CDR2: SGHNT, YYREEE (reference sequence). The CDR3 covers 14 residues. DNA of the CDR3: TGTGCCAGCAGCCCCTCGTCCACCGAGGAAAAACTGTTTTTT. Translated, it gives CASSPSSTEEKLFF. Complete variable domain (other parts from reference TRBV5-4 and TRBJ1-4): ETGVTQSPTHLIKTRGQQVTLRCSSQSGHNTVSWYQQALGQGPQFIFQYYREEENGRGNFPPRFSGLQFPNYSSELNVNALELDDSALYLCASSPSSTEEKLFFGSGTQLSVL.

The CDR3 nucleotides are TGTGCCACCAGCGCAAGACAGCAAGAGACCCAGTACTTC. Translating it yields CATSARQQETQYF. The chain combines TRBV15 with TRBJ2-5; TRBD1 might be the D (5 bases). Germline values: CDR1 LNHNV, CDR2 YYDKDF (reference sequence). Trimming pared 5 bases from V and 2 bases from J, leaving 9 bases between. CDR3 length: 13 residues.

V gene TRBV7-8 combines with J gene TRBJ1-3; D unresolved. CDR1 SGHVS and CDR2 FQNEAQ come from the germline V gene. V was trimmed by 2 bases and J by 2 bases, leaving 13 bases between them. The CDR3 is 16 residues long. CDR3 DNA: TGTGCCAGCAGCTTACGAGCCAAACGCCCTGGAAACACCATATATTTT. Translation: CASSLRAKRPGNTIYF.

V is TRBV10-3 and J is TRBJ1-5, with TRBD1 as a possible D gene (6 bases). Germline loops: CDR1 ENHRY, CDR2 SYGVKD. Trimming pared 7 bases from V and 0 bases from J, leaving 16 bases between. CDR3 length equals 16 residues. For the CDR3, the DNA is TGTGCCATCAATCAACAGGGACCGTATAGCAATCAGCCCCAGCATTTT. Its protein is CAINQQGPYSNQPQHF.

This chain uses TRBV5-1 with TRBJ2-3, with no clear D. This CDR3 contains 14 residues. Trimming removed 5 bases at V and 1 base at J, with 11 bases between. Per germline, CDR1 SGHRS and CDR2 YFSETQ. The CDR3 coding sequence is TGCGCCAGCAGTAGTGCCCTCGGCACAGATACGCAGTATTTT. Translating it yields CASSSALGTDTQYF. Supplemented by reference TRBV5-1 and TRBJ2-3, the full variable domain reads KAGVTQTPRYLIKTRGQQVTLSCSPISGHRSVSWYQQTPGQGLQFLFEYFSETQRNKGNFPGRFSGRQFSNSRSEMNVSTLELGDSALYLCASSSALGTDTQYFGPGTRLTVL.

This chain joins TRBV9 and TRBJ1-6; the match to TRBD1 covers 10 bases. This CDR3 is built from 15 residues. V dropped 3 bases and J dropped 7; count of bases not matched to a gene: 4. CDR1 is SGDLS, CDR2 YYNGEE, per germline. Here the CDR3 DNA reads TGTGCCAGCAGCGGGAGGGGACAGGGGAATTCACCCCTCCACTTT. The encoded protein is CASSGRGQGNSPLHF.

The chain links TRBV28 to TRBJ1-5; D perhaps matches TRBD1 (5 bases). V lost 7 bases and J 0 bases, leaving 13 bases between the germline ends. Germline lookup yields CDR1 MDHEN and CDR2 SYDVKM. This CDR3 has 15 amino acids. CDR3: CASTQGGNSNQPQHF. The CDR3 DNA is TGTGCCAGCACCCAGGGCGGGAATAGCAATCAGCCCCAGCATTTT.

The V and J genes are TRBV3-1 (or the pseudogene TRBV3-2) and TRBJ1-2; 7 nucleotides line up with TRBD1. The length of the CDR3 is 13 residues. Trimming took 4 bases from V and 6 from J; bases not matched to a gene: 5. Germline V gene data show CDR1 as LGHDT and CDR2 as YNNKEL (reference sequence). CDR3 nucleotides: TGTGCCAGCAGCCCGACAGGGTATGATGGCTACACCTTC. Its protein is CASSPTGYDGYTF.

This chain uses TRBV2 with TRBJ2-1; 9 positions agree with TRBD1. From germline, CDR1 is SNHLY and CDR2 FYNNEI. The trim removed 3 bases at V and 7 bases at J, leaving 7 bases unmatched. This CDR3 comprises 15 residues. CDR3 coding DNA: TGTGCCAGCAGTGATACAGGGGGCTGGGATAATGAGCAGTTCTTC. This translates into CASSDTGGWDNEQFF.

This clone is a singleton in its sample. This chain uses TRBV5-1 with TRBJ1-1; D might be TRBD1 (6 bases). Germline-derived CDR1 and CDR2 are SGHRS and YFSETQ. The CDR3 length is 16 residues. Trimming cost V 7 bases and J 0 bases, with 19 bases left between them. The CDR3: CASSHIQTGMNTEAFF. The CDR3 DNA reads as TGCGCCAGCTCCCATATCCAAACAGGGATGAACACTGAAGCTTTCTTT.

V gene TRBV5-6 combines with J gene TRBJ2-7; the match to TRBD1 covers 11 bases. The CDR3 sequence is 14 residues long. Germline V CDR1 and CDR2: SGHDT, YYEEEE. V lost 3 bases and J lost 4; bases outside the gene matches: 3. CDR3 amino acids: CASSWGQGGYEQYF. The CDR3 DNA reads as TGTGCCAGCAGCTGGGGACAGGGGGGTTACGAGCAGTACTTC.

The rearrangement links TRBV5-6 to TRBJ2-7, with unresolved D. The V gene lost 2 bases and the J gene lost 0 bases, with 12 bases spanning the gap. CDR3 length: 15 residues. In germline, CDR1 is SGHDT, CDR2 YYEEEE. The CDR3 reads CASSFLIRSSYEQYF. CDR3 in DNA: TGTGCCAGCAGCTTCCTTATCAGGAGCTCCTACGAGCAGTACTTC.

V gene TRBV7-2 combines with J gene TRBJ2-3; 7 positions match TRBD2. V dropped 6 bases and J dropped 5; count of bases not matched to a gene: 14. CDR3 length equals 16 residues. Germline lookup yields CDR1 SGHTA and CDR2 FQGNSA. Here the CDR3 reads CASRRPSGAFGDTQYF. The CDR3 DNA reads as TGTGCCAGCAGGCGACCTAGCGGCGCCTTCGGAGATACGCAGTATTTT. The variable domain in full, with the rest retrieved from reference TRBV7-2 and TRBJ2-3, is GAGVSQSPSNKVTEKGKDVELRCDPISGHTALYWYRQSLGQGLEFLIYFQGNSAPDKSGLPSDRFSAERTGGSVSTLTIQRTQQEDSAVYLCASRRPSGAFGDTQYFGPGTRLTVL.

The chain carries TRBV6-2 or TRBV6-3 and TRBJ2-7; 8 bases are a match to TRBD2. CDR3 length: 15 amino acids. CDR1 is MNHEY, CDR2 SVGEGT, per germline. With 2 bases clipped from V and 2 bases from J, the junction kept 5 bases outside the gene matches. The CDR3 sequence is CASSYPGGIAYEQYF. DNA for the CDR3: TGTGCCAGCAGTTACCCGGGAGGGATTGCCTACGAGCAGTACTTC.

The chain joins TRBV3-1 (or the pseudogene TRBV3-2) to TRBJ2-7; 12 bases agree with TRBD1. The CDR3 is 15 amino acids. Germline V gene sequence: CDR1 LGHDT, CDR2 YNNKEL (reference sequence). The V and J ends lost 4 bases and 2 bases, in that order; junction bases with no gene match: 3. For the CDR3, the DNA is TGTGCCAGCAGCCCCGGGACAGGGGGCACCTACGAGCAGTACTTC. Its protein is CASSPGTGGTYEQYF.

The V and J genes are TRBV11-2 and TRBJ2-7; D call uncertain. The ends were cut back, 0 bases at V and 6 bases at J, with 9 bases in the middle. There are 13 residues in the CDR3. From germline, CDR1 is SGHAT and CDR2 FQNNGV. Written as DNA, the CDR3 is TGTGCCAGCAGCTTAGATAATGGTAGCGAGCAGTACTTC. Translated: CASSLDNGSEQYF.